This T cell receptor beta chain was sequenced during a study of identical twins. Study findings and constraints: Part of the zero-insertion signal could reflect confounding by invariant MAIT and iNKT cells.

The CDR3 is 16 residues long. Germline trimming cut 6 bases from V and 4 bases from J; bases unmatched to any gene: 6. Germline loops: CDR1 SNHLY, CDR2 FYNNEI. TCRdb itself ran the 5' RACE reads through MiXCR, one entry per CDR3 protein. The sample has 200,000 to 300,000 distinct CDR3 sequences; about 10% are singletons. In this sample, this clonotype turned up many times. Its antigen remains unknown. The TCR was taken from a man aged 45-65 years in good health. The rearrangement joins TRBV2 to TRBJ2-3; TRBD2 matches 14 bases. Sequenced: memory T cells sorted from blood. CDR3 region: CASSRTSGGSADTQYF. The DNA of the CDR3 is TGTGCCAGCAGCCGGACTAGCGGGGGGTCCGCAGATACGCAGTATTTT. The complete variable domain, with remaining parts taken from reference TRBV2 and TRBJ2-3, reads EPEVTQTPSHQVTQMGQEVILRCVPISNHLYFYWYRQILGQKVEFLVSFYNNEISEKSEIFDDQFSVERPDGSNFTLKIRSTKLEDSAMYFCASSRTSGGSADTQYFGPGTRLTVL.